Following are 10 T cell receptor beta chains from one sample sequenced in a study of blood T cell repertoires in COVID-19. Produced via immunoSEQ multiplex PCR; TCRdb's table is partial and in-frame only. Found here are 65,000 to 70,000 clones, around 86% of them singletons; the top ten hold under 6.5%. What was sequenced was peripheral blood. Source of these receptors: a man aged 45 to 65 with active COVID-19.

Worth noting for this clone: The junction and the germline gene differ at one end; a read error may be behind it. The gene calls are TRBV7-7 and TRBJ2-1, with D perhaps TRBD1 or TRBD2 (5 bases each). This CDR3 region has 15 residues. The germline V gene encodes CDR1 SSHAT and CDR2 FNYEAQ (reference sequence). The DNA for the CDR3 is TGTGCTAGCAGCTTAGGGGTGGCTAGCACCAATGAGCAGTTCTTC. Translated: CASSLGVASTNEQFF.

V is TRBV4-1 and J is TRBJ2-6; TRBD1 matches 10 bases. Germline V lookup: CDR1 MGHRA, CDR2 YSYEKL. CDR3 length equals 17 residues. Losses at the gene ends were 4 bases for V and 4 bases for J; bases not matched to a gene: 7. The CDR3 nucleotides are TGCGCCAGCAGCCCCCGGGACAGGGGCGCCGGGGCCAACGTCCTGACTTTC. Its translation: CASSPRDRGAGANVLTF.

For the CDR3, the DNA is TGTGCCAGCACAGACTCCTTCCAAGAGACCCAGTACTTC. Protein product: CASTDSFQETQYF. The chain has TRBV28 and TRBJ2-5; no reliable D call. Germline V CDR1 and CDR2: MDHEN, SYDVKM. This CDR3 comprises 13 residues. Trimming cost V 7 bases and J 1 base, with 10 bases left between them.

The rearrangement joins TRBV9 to TRBJ2-1; D may be TRBD1 (5 bases). Germline V gene sequence: CDR1 SGDLS, CDR2 YYNGEE. Trimming took off 6 bases at V and 0 bases at J, with 13 bases between the two ends. The CDR3 length is 15 residues. The CDR3 protein is CASTLTDSSYNEQFF. The CDR3 DNA follows: TGTGCCAGCACCTTAACAGACAGCTCCTACAATGAGCAGTTCTTC.

V is TRBV19 and J is TRBJ1-1; 7 positions match TRBD1. The V segment lost 6 bases and the J segment 6 bases; nucleotides outside the gene matches: 16. Germline V gene data show CDR1 as LNHDA and CDR2 as SQIVND (reference sequence). The CDR3 sequence is 16 residues long. The CDR3: CASSNGAKTGSPEAFF. In DNA form, the CDR3 reads TGTGCCAGTAGCAACGGCGCCAAGACAGGGTCCCCTGAAGCTTTCTTT.

This clone was counted only a few times. V and J are TRBV5-1 and TRBJ1-1; D may be TRBD1 (5 bases). The CDR3 length is 17 residues. Germline-derived CDR1 and CDR2 are SGHRS and YFSETQ. The V end was cut by 3 bases, the J end by 6 bases, with 24 bases between. DNA for the CDR3: TGCGCCAGCAGCTCCCGCGCACCACCTCAGGGACTATCTGAAGCTTTCTTT. Encoded protein: CASSSRAPPQGLSEAFF. The full variable domain, its missing parts supplied by reference TRBV5-1 and TRBJ1-1, is KAGVTQTPRYLIKTRGQQVTLSCSPISGHRSVSWYQQTPGQGLQFLFEYFSETQRNKGNFPGRFSGRQFSNSRSEMNVSTLELGDSALYLCASSSRAPPQGLSEAFFGQGTRLTVV.

The chain links TRBV28 to TRBJ2-2; D is perhaps TRBD1 (6 bases). The CDR3 totals 16 residues. CDR1 is MDHEN and CDR2 is SYDVKM in the germline V gene. V shed 7 bases and J shed 4 bases, with 19 bases lying between them. The CDR3 spells CASTLLQGVSTGELFF. The CDR3 coding sequence is TGTGCCAGCACTCTATTACAGGGCGTTAGCACCGGGGAGCTGTTTTTT.

The V and J genes are TRBV6-5 and TRBJ2-5; tentative D call: TRBD1 (6 bases). The length of the CDR3 is 13 residues. V lost 11 bases to trimming and J lost 1 base, with 14 bases between them. Germline V gene lookup returns CDR1 MNHEY and CDR2 SVGAGI. CDR3 DNA: TGTGCCGGAAACAGGGAGCCCCAAGAGACCCAGTACTTC. It encodes CAGNREPQETQYF.

V usage is TRBV7-9 and J usage is TRBJ2-1; a possible D gene is TRBD2 (7 bases). Germline CDR1 is SEHNR and CDR2 is FQNEAQ (reference sequence). The CDR3 consists of 15 residues. Between the trimmed V and J ends, which lost 1 base and 8 bases, there was a span of 15 bases. In nucleotides, the CDR3 is TGTGCCAGCAGCTTAGAGGGGAGGGGGGAGGATGAGCAGTTCTTC. The encoded protein is CASSLEGRGEDEQFF.

This chain uses TRBV27 with TRBJ2-2; TRBD2 agrees at 10 bases. The CDR3 contains 16 residues. Germline-derived CDR1 and CDR2 are MNHEY and SMNVEV (reference sequence). V lost 3 bases and J lost 6; bases outside the gene matches: 7. The CDR3 loop reads CASSLTSGLLAGELFF. CDR3 DNA sequence: TGTGCCAGCAGTTTGACTAGCGGGTTGTTAGCCGGGGAGCTGTTTTTT.